The T cell receptor (beta chain) under discussion was sequenced for a study of CD8+CD57+ T cells in acquired aplastic anemia. Overall study context: DNA per sorted CD4+ or CD8+ sample ranged about 0.19 to 30 ug, averaging about 3.4 ug.

Regarding this clonotype: No antigen is known for it.

Unmatched junction bases numbered 3, after V lost 2 bases and J lost 2 bases. This CDR3 spans 15 amino acids. Germline V gives CDR1 SGHNT, CDR2 YYREEE (reference sequence). Genomic DNA constituted the template upon which TCR beta VDJ and CDR3 profiling was performed. TCRdb recomputed calls from the reads with MiXCR, one row per CDR3 protein. Here the sample spans about 470,000 distinct CDR3 sequences, under 40% being singletons. Study conclusions and caveats: Patients and controls shared 25 to 30 CD8+ CDR3 sequences, which appeared highly expressed in patients and within their immunodominant clones.

Flow cytometry had shown expanded CD8+CD57+ cells in the patients chosen for sequencing. At blood sampling, none of the patients had yet received therapy. V gene TRBV5-4 combines with J gene TRBJ2-7; the match to TRBD2 covers 11 bases. The sample comprised sorted CD4+, CD8+, or CD8+CD57+ T cells (not recorded which) from PBMCs. The sequence derives from a human donor with aplastic anemia. The CDR3 spells CASSLLAGDAYEQYF. Written as DNA, the CDR3 is TGTGCCAGCAGCTTACTAGCGGGGGACGCCTACGAGCAGTACTTC.